This TCR beta chain was observed in a study of blood T cells in healthy people across ages. PCR was performed a second time for about 6 to 11 cycles using a sample-barcoded 5' primer and a J-beta primer mix. MiXCR was run by TCRdb on the 5' RACE reads, yielding one entry per CDR3 protein. The table shows more than 1.4 million distinct CDR3 sequences, with approximately 40% occurring only once. Total RNA extraction produced at least 5.5 micrograms (per sample) for the study. As to this clonotype: At one boundary the junction diverges from the germline segment, which might be a read error.

The CDR3 is 13 amino acids. The origin of this receptor is a woman under 30 in good health. V is TRBV12-3 or TRBV12-4 and J is TRBJ2-1; TRBD2 aligns across 8 bases. The sequenced sample consisted of blood. The chain's CDR3 is CVSSRTSHNEQFF. In nucleotides, the CDR3 is TGTGTCAGCAGTAGGACTAGCCACAATGAGCAGTTCTTC.